Following are 32 T cell receptor beta chains from one sample sequenced in a study of OX40 agonist ivuxolimab in advanced cancers. Only in-frame clones appear in the TCRdb table, and some are missing; sequencing was by immunoSEQ multiplex PCR. The table has around 32,000 clones, roughly 87% seen once. This specimen was CD4+ or CD8+ T cells sorted from blood, taken in a trial of the OX40 agonist ivuxolimab. These receptors were taken from an adult with an advanced solid tumor such as melanoma, head and neck, liver or kidney cancer.

This clone was seen a single time. The chain uses TRBV7-6 and TRBJ1-4; 7 bases align to TRBD1. J was trimmed by 8 bases and V by 2 bases; bases with no gene match: 5. The germline gives CDR1 SGHVS, CDR2 FNYEAQ. The CDR3 loop spans 14 amino acids. CDR3 amino acids: CASSLRDSGEKLFF. In DNA form, the CDR3 reads TGTGCCAGCAGCTTACGGGACAGTGGGGAAAAACTGTTTTTT. Filled out from reference TRBV7-6 and TRBJ1-4, the complete variable domain reads GAGVSQSPRYKVTKRGQDVALRCDPISGHVSLYWYRQALGQGPEFLTYFNYEAQQDKSGLPNDRFSAERPEGSISTLTIQRTEQRDSAMYRCASSLRDSGEKLFFGSGTQLSVL.

This chain connects TRBV5-4 to TRBJ2-5; D is possibly TRBD1 (5 bases). From germline, CDR1 is SGHNT and CDR2 YYREEE (reference sequence). The V end lost 6 bases, the J end lost 4 bases, and 13 bases lay between the germline ends. This CDR3 comprises 13 residues. CDR3 loop: CASKSGSGETQYF. The CDR3 nucleotides read TGTGCCAGCAAGTCAGGGTCGGGAGAGACCCAGTACTTC.

In this sample, this clone turned up once. The chain carries TRBV29-1 and TRBJ2-7; D could derive from TRBD1 or TRBD2 (6 bases each). Trimming took 6 bases from V and 5 from J, leaving 17 bases between them. CDR1 and CDR2 from the germline V gene are SQVTM and ANQGSEA. This CDR3 has 13 residues. CDR3 sequence reads: CSVSWGAANEQYF. Written as DNA, the CDR3 is TGCAGCGTGTCGTGGGGGGCAGCAAACGAGCAGTACTTC.

This rearrangement joins TRBV4-1 to TRBJ2-7; D might be TRBD2 (6 bases). CDR1 is MGHRA and CDR2 is YSYEKL in the germline V gene. The ends were cut back, 3 bases at V and 4 bases at J, with 22 bases in the middle. The CDR3 is made up of 17 amino acids. The CDR3 is CASSQIPTLSGGYEQYF. CDR3 DNA sequence: TGCGCCAGCAGCCAGATTCCGACTCTGTCTGGGGGGTACGAGCAGTACTTC.

The chain employs TRBV7-2 and TRBJ2-7; perhaps TRBD2 as D (6 bases). The CDR3 runs to 13 residues. CDR1 and CDR2 (germline): SGHTA, FQGNSA. Deletions cut 2 bases from V and 6 bases from J, with 11 bases between. CDR3 protein: CASSLWGEFEQYF. The DNA of the CDR3 is TGTGCCAGCAGCTTATGGGGGGAATTCGAGCAGTACTTC.

V is TRBV29-1 and J is TRBJ2-7, with a weak D call TRBD1 (5 bases). The CDR3 is 14 residues long. Trimming cost V 4 bases and J 1 base, with 14 bases left between them. Germline lookup yields CDR1 SQVTM and CDR2 ANQGSEA. The CDR3 DNA follows: TGCAGCGTTGTAAAACAGGACCCATCCTACGAGCAGTACTTC. It is translated as CSVVKQDPSYEQYF.

The CDR3 sequence: CASSENYEQYF. The CDR3 nucleotides read TGTGCCAGCAGTGAGAACTACGAGCAGTACTTC. The chain employs TRBV6-1 and TRBJ2-7; D remains unclear. Germline CDR1 reads MNHNS; CDR2 reads SASEGT. Trimming cost V 3 bases and J 3 bases, with 3 bases left between them. CDR3 size: 11 residues.

The CDR3 reads CASSSDSPYNEQFF. The CDR3 DNA reads TGTGCCAGCAGCTCGGACAGCCCCTACAATGAGCAGTTCTTC. V and J are TRBV7-9 and TRBJ2-1, with D maybe TRBD1 (6 bases). V gave up 4 bases and J gave up 2 bases, with 9 bases separating them. Looked up from germline, CDR1 is SEHNR and CDR2 is FQNEAQ (reference sequence). The CDR3 has 14 residues.

This clone turned up a few times. The chain has TRBV7-9 and TRBJ2-3; 13 nucleotides line up with TRBD2. Trimming at V came to 6 bases and at J to 5 bases, leaving 11 bases not matched to a gene. Germline V gives CDR1 SEHNR, CDR2 FQNEAQ (reference sequence). The CDR3 consists of 17 residues. Here the CDR3 reads CASSPKRLAGGVDTQYF. CDR3 nucleotides: TGTGCCAGCAGTCCAAAACGACTAGCGGGGGGCGTAGATACGCAGTATTTT.

The J gene is TRBJ2-7, the V gene TRBV11-1, with D possibly TRBD2 on 5 matching bases. The CDR3 is 16 residues long. The V gene's germline CDR1 is SGHAT and CDR2 FQDESV (reference sequence). The V end was cut by 4 bases, the J end by 4 bases, with 20 bases between. CDR3 bases: TGTGCCAGCAGCTCCCGAGTACGGGGTCTTGAGTACGAGCAGTACTTC. Residues: CASSSRVRGLEYEQYF.

A word on this clone: The same CDR3 can be traced to other DNA sequences in this sample. The J gene is TRBJ1-5, the V gene TRBV27; D is unresolved. The CDR3 is 13 residues long. Germline V CDR1 and CDR2: MNHEY, SMNVEV (reference sequence). V lost 3 bases and J 1 base, leaving 4 bases between the germline ends. The CDR3 region has the DNA TGTGCCAGCAGTTTGGGCAGCAATCAGCCCCAGCATTTT. It encodes CASSLGSNQPQHF.

This sequence joins TRBV7-9 and TRBJ2-2; D may be TRBD1 (6 bases). This CDR3 has 16 amino acids. V was trimmed by 2 bases and J by 2 bases, leaving 12 bases between them. Germline lookup yields CDR1 SEHNR and CDR2 FQNEAQ (reference sequence). CDR3 protein: CASSLPPQGNTGELFF. The CDR3 DNA sequence: TGTGCCAGCAGCTTACCCCCACAGGGAAACACCGGGGAGCTGTTTTTT.

The chain has TRBV13 and TRBJ1-1; D is unclear. Germline loops: CDR1 PRHDT, CDR2 FYEKMQ (reference sequence). This CDR3 comprises 13 residues. V was clipped by 4 bases and J by 5 bases, with 11 bases between them. The CDR3 sequence: CASSSIRGTEAFF. The CDR3 nucleotides are TGTGCCAGCAGCTCAATACGTGGGACTGAAGCTTTCTTT. The full variable domain, with the rest looked up from reference TRBV13 and TRBJ1-1, is AAGVIQSPRHLIKEKRETATLKCYPIPRHDTVYWYQQGPGQDPQFLISFYEKMQSDKGSIPDRFSAQQFSDYHSELNMSSLELGDSALYFCASSSIRGTEAFFGQGTRLTVV.

A few counts support this clone. This rearrangement joins TRBV7-9 to TRBJ2-7, with 8 bases matching TRBD2. This CDR3 is 16 amino acids long. The J segment lost 6 bases and the V segment lost 3 bases, leaving 13 bases of the junction unmatched. Germline lookup yields CDR1 SEHNR and CDR2 FQNEAQ (reference sequence). CDR3 DNA sequence: TGTGCCAGCAGCTTGACAACAACAGGGACTAGAGGCGAGCAGTACTTC. Translation: CASSLTTTGTRGEQYF.

V usage is TRBV9 and J usage is TRBJ2-5, with a possible D match to TRBD2 (5 bases). Between the trimmed V and J ends, which lost 4 bases and 5 bases, there was a span of 9 bases. CDR3 size: 12 residues. Germline CDR1 SGDLS, CDR2 YYNGEE. The CDR3 reads CASSRGGETQYF. CDR3 in DNA: TGTGCCAGCAGCCGCGGCGGGGAGACCCAGTACTTC.

This sequence joins TRBV15 and TRBJ2-7; D is unresolved. Germline V gene sequence: CDR1 LNHNV, CDR2 YYDKDF (reference sequence). This CDR3 has 15 amino acids. Trimming removed 3 bases at V and 4 bases at J, with 16 bases between. The CDR3 here is CATSSGMGFMYEQYF. CDR3 coding DNA: TGTGCCACCAGCAGTGGTATGGGTTTTATGTACGAGCAGTACTTC.

The chain is built from TRBV9 and TRBJ1-2, with 9 bases fitting TRBD1. V lost 4 bases and J lost 9; bases outside the gene matches: 4. In germline, CDR1 is SGDLS, CDR2 YYNGEE. The CDR3 loop spans 12 amino acids. The DNA for the CDR3 is TGTGCCAGCAGCACAGGACAGGGGAGCTACACCTTC. It is translated as CASSTGQGSYTF.

This chain connects TRBV11-1 to TRBJ2-7; weak D call: TRBD1 (6 bases). Germline V gene data show CDR1 as SGHAT and CDR2 as FQDESV (reference sequence). V was cut by 6 bases and J by 0 bases, with 12 bases left in between. The CDR3 extends over 14 amino acids. CDR3 residues: CASRPDRSSYEQYF. CDR3 in DNA: TGTGCCAGCAGACCAGACAGGAGCTCCTACGAGCAGTACTTC. The complete variable domain, with remaining parts taken from reference TRBV11-1 and TRBJ2-7, reads EAEVAQSPRYKITEKSQAVAFWCDPISGHATLYWYRQILGQGPELLVQFQDESVVDDSQLPKDRFSAERLKGVDSTLKIQPAELGDSAMYLCASRPDRSSYEQYFGPGTRLTVT.

This chain joins TRBV28 and TRBJ1-1, with D possibly TRBD1 on 5 matching bases. Germline V gives CDR1 MDHEN, CDR2 SYDVKM. The CDR3 runs to 14 residues. V was clipped by 3 bases and J by 1 base, with 9 bases between them. CDR3 bases: TGTGCCAGCAGTTTCGCGACAGCGAACACTGAAGCTTTCTTT. Protein: CASSFATANTEAFF.

The V and J genes are TRBV5-4 and TRBJ1-5, with a tentative D call TRBD1 (5 bases). Germline CDR1 and CDR2: SGHNT and YYREEE (reference sequence). The CDR3 is 13 residues long. Trimming cost V 0 bases and J 6 bases, with 7 bases left between them. CDR3 loop: CASSLEGSQPQHF. CDR3 in DNA: TGTGCCAGCAGCTTGGAGGGGAGTCAGCCCCAGCATTTT. Supplemented by reference TRBV5-4 and TRBJ1-5, the full variable domain reads ETGVTQSPTHLIKTRGQQVTLRCSSQSGHNTVSWYQQALGQGPQFIFQYYREEENGRGNFPPRFSGLQFPNYSSELNVNALELDDSALYLCASSLEGSQPQHFGDGTRLSIL.

This clone is a singleton in its sample. The chain carries TRBV5-1 and TRBJ2-3; TRBD1 matches at 7 bases. The CDR3 is 13 residues long. The V segment lost 7 bases and the J segment 0 bases; nucleotides outside the gene matches: 2. Germline values: CDR1 SGHRS, CDR2 YFSETQ. Here the CDR3 reads CASVDRSTDTQYF. The CDR3 bases are TGCGCCAGCGTGGACAGGAGCACAGATACGCAGTATTTT.

CDR3 sequence (DNA): TGTGCCTGGAGTGTGGTGGGGCAGCCCCAGCATTTT. Translating gives CAWSVVGQPQHF. The chain employs TRBV30 and TRBJ1-5; no firm D call. V shed 0 bases and J shed 7 bases, with 7 bases lying between them. Looked up from germline, CDR1 is GTSNPN and CDR2 is SVGIG (reference sequence). The CDR3 runs to 12 residues.

The V gene is TRBV19, the J gene TRBJ2-1; possibly TRBD1 or TRBD2 for D (6 bases each). Germline CDR1 reads LNHDA; CDR2 reads SQIVND (reference sequence). V was shortened by 6 bases and J by 0 bases, with 15 bases between the two germline ends. The CDR3 totals 16 residues. The CDR3: CASSPRGTPSYNEQFF. The CDR3 bases are TGTGCCAGTAGCCCAAGGGGGACTCCCTCCTACAATGAGCAGTTCTTC.

The V and J genes are TRBV7-7 and TRBJ2-5; no reliable D call. The CDR3 runs to 15 residues. V lost 3 bases to trimming and J lost 5 bases, with 16 bases between them. From germline, CDR1 is SSHAT and CDR2 FNYEAQ (reference sequence). CDR3 sequence: CASSLASSTTETQYF. CDR3 in DNA: TGTGCCAGCAGCTTGGCTAGTAGCACCACGGAGACCCAGTACTTC. The whole variable domain, filled in from reference TRBV7-7 and TRBJ2-5, reads GAGVSQSPRYKVTKRGQDVTLRCDPISSHATLYWYQQALGQGPEFLTYFNYEAQPDKSGLPSDRFSAERPEGSISTLTIQRTEQRDSAMYRCASSLASSTTETQYFGPGTRLLVL.

The rearrangement links TRBV13 to TRBJ2-7, with D perhaps matching TRBD1 (6 bases). The germline V and J ends were trimmed by 4 bases and 6 bases, with 10 bases remaining between them. CDR1 and CDR2 from the germline V gene are PRHDT and FYEKMQ (reference sequence). The CDR3 is 12 residues long. CDR3 sequence reads: CASSSGVGEQYF. The CDR3 region has the DNA TGTGCCAGCAGCTCAGGGGTCGGCGAGCAGTACTTC.

The J gene is TRBJ2-7, the V gene TRBV27, with a tentative D call TRBD1 (7 bases). The germline CDR1 and CDR2 sequences are MNHEY and SMNVEV (reference sequence). This CDR3 has 14 amino acids. With 3 bases removed from V and 3 bases from J, the gap between germline ends came to 12 bases. CDR3 sequence reads: CASSLGGQYYEQYF. The CDR3 DNA follows: TGTGCCAGCAGTTTGGGGGGACAGTACTACGAGCAGTACTTC.

V is TRBV7-6 and J is TRBJ2-5, with D uncertain. This CDR3 is built from 11 residues. CDR1 is SGHVS, CDR2 FNYEAQ, per germline. Trimming pared 6 bases from V and 5 bases from J, leaving 7 bases between. CDR3 sequence: CASRQGETQYF. The DNA for the CDR3 is TGTGCCAGCAGACAAGGGGAGACCCAGTACTTC.

This clone was recorded once. The chain joins TRBV4-1 to TRBJ2-1, with 9 bases lining up with TRBD2. Germline CDR1 is MGHRA and CDR2 is YSYEKL. Germline trimming cut 0 bases from V and 4 bases from J; bases unmatched to any gene: 7. The CDR3 is made up of 17 amino acids. CDR3 DNA sequence: TGCGCCAGCAGCCAAGATGCGTTAGCGGGGGCTTACAATGAGCAGTTCTTC. It codes for CASSQDALAGAYNEQFF.

The V and J genes are TRBV4-2 and TRBJ2-1, with D unresolved. Germline V CDR1 and CDR2: LGHNA, YNFKEQ. The CDR3 has 13 residues. V dropped 1 base and J dropped 2 bases, with 3 bases sitting between them. CDR3 DNA sequence: TGTGCCAGCAGCCAAGGCGCCTACAATGAGCAGTTCTTC. This translates into CASSQGAYNEQFF.

This chain uses TRBV15 with TRBJ1-3; maybe TRBD1 (6 bases). Germline CDR1 reads LNHNV; CDR2 reads YYDKDF (reference sequence). V shed 0 bases and J shed 4 bases, with 10 bases lying between them. The CDR3 consists of 15 residues. This CDR3 reads CATSREQGLGNTIYF. The CDR3 DNA follows: TGTGCCACCAGCAGAGAGCAGGGGTTGGGAAACACCATATATTTT.

The rearrangement links TRBV29-1 to TRBJ2-1; no definite D call. CDR1 SQVTM and CDR2 ANQGSEA come from the germline V gene. This CDR3 has 12 amino acids. V was cut by 6 bases and J by 2 bases, with 8 bases left in between. CDR3 sequence reads: CSVWFTYNEQFF. For the CDR3, the DNA is TGCAGCGTGTGGTTCACCTACAATGAGCAGTTCTTC.

The chain links TRBV6-1 to TRBJ2-3; perhaps TRBD2 as D (5 bases). Per the germline V gene, CDR1 is MNHNS and CDR2 is SASEGT. The CDR3 length is 13 residues. V lost 4 bases and J lost 5, with 10 bases in between. The CDR3 region is CASSAIAGDTQYF. The CDR3 DNA reads as TGTGCCAGCAGTGCCATTGCGGGAGATACGCAGTATTTT.